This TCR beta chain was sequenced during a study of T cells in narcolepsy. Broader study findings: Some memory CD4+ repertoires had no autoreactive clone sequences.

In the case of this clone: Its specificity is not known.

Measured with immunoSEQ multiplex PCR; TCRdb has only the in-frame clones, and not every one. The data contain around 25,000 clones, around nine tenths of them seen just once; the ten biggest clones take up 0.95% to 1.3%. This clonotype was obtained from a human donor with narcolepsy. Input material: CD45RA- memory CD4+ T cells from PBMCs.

The CDR3 loop reads CASTSLGRAEAFF. In DNA form, the CDR3 reads TGTGCCAGCACTTCGTTGGGGAGGGCTGAAGCTTTCTTT. The chain is built from TRBV6-5 and TRBJ1-1, with D unclear. Deletions cut 7 bases from V and 6 bases from J, with 15 bases between. CDR3 length: 13 residues. Germline lookup yields CDR1 MNHEY and CDR2 SVGAGI.